This T cell receptor beta chain comes out of a study of shared clonotypes between healthy human individuals. Deletions cut 2 bases from V and 4 bases from J, with 7 bases between. In germline, CDR1 is MNHEY, CDR2 SMNVEV (reference sequence). The CDR3 runs 13 residues. The assay was immunoSEQ multiplex PCR, and TCRdb's table has in-frame clones only and misses some. The sample lists roughly 700,000 clones, around 74% seen once, with 1.5% to 2% in the top ten. The sequence was obtained from a woman under 40 in good health. V usage is TRBV27 and J usage is TRBJ2-3, with D possibly being TRBD1 or TRBD2 (5 bases each). Sequenced input: memory CD4+ T cells sorted from blood. The subset is: CD45RA-negative fraction. DNA for the CDR3: TGTGCCAGCAGTTTACAGGGACCAGATACGCAGTATTTT. It encodes CASSLQGPDTQYF.